These 30 T cell receptor beta chains were sequenced from one sample in a study of blood T cells in healthy people across ages. Sample-barcoded 5' priming and a J-beta primer mix drove a second PCR of about 7 to 12 cycles. TCRdb passed the 5' RACE reads through MiXCR, listing each CDR3 protein once. Of around 970,000 distinct CDR3 sequences in the sample, roughly half are singletons; the top ten hold roughly a fifth. Sequencing was carried out using blood. Source of these receptors: a woman aged 55 to 70 in good health.

The chain joins TRBV30 to TRBJ2-7; D gene uncertain. The CDR3 runs to 12 residues. CDR1 is GTSNPN and CDR2 is SVGIG in the germline V gene (reference sequence). Trimming stripped 2 bases from V and 2 bases from J, with 7 bases between. In nucleotides, the CDR3 is TGTGCCTGGAGTCGATACACCTACGAGCAGTACTTC. Translated: CAWSRYTYEQYF.

In its sample, this clonotype was seen once. V gene TRBV9 combines with J gene TRBJ2-5; 10 nucleotides align to TRBD1. The J call could be wrong; TRBJ2-7 is a better fit for the DNA end. CDR3 length: 15 amino acids. CDR1 SGDLS and CDR2 YYNGEE come from the germline V gene. CDR3 sequence (DNA): TGTGCCAGCAGCGTCGTTGGGACAGGGGCCTACGAGCAGTACTTC. Amino acids: CASSVVGTGAYEQYF.

The chain employs TRBV7-2 and TRBJ2-5, with 8 bases that match TRBD2. The CDR3 has 14 residues. The ends lost 5 bases at V and 2 bases at J; junction bases unmatched: 4. From germline, CDR1 is SGHTA and CDR2 FQGNSA. CDR3 protein: CASSVPSGQETQYF. CDR3 nucleotides: TGTGCCAGCAGCGTACCTAGCGGGCAAGAGACCCAGTACTTC.

The sample holds many counts of this clonotype. The rearrangement uses TRBV28 and TRBJ2-7; 8 positions agree with TRBD2. Germline assignment: CDR1 MDHEN and CDR2 SYDVKM. This CDR3 is 15 amino acids long. V gave up 2 bases and J gave up 2 bases; unmatched junction bases: 5. Here the CDR3 DNA reads TGTGCCAGCAGTTTAGTAACTAGCGGTACCTACGAGCAGTACTTC. Translation gives CASSLVTSGTYEQYF.

As to this clonotype: Germline and junction disagree at one end, which may indicate a read error. This chain connects TRBV4-2 to TRBJ2-7; 9 nucleotides match TRBD2. The CDR3 has 18 residues. The germline CDR1 and CDR2 sequences are LGHNA and YNFKEQ. The CDR3 bases are TGTGCTAGCAGCCAAGATCGTGTGGCTAGCGGGATGAACTACGAGCAGTACTTC. It codes for CASSQDRVASGMNYEQYF.

The chain has TRBV20-1 and TRBJ1-5, with a tentative D call TRBD1 (6 bases). CDR1 DFQATT and CDR2 SNEGSKA come from the germline V gene (reference sequence). The CDR3 extends over 14 amino acids. The V end lost 4 bases, the J end lost 1 base, and 11 bases lay between the germline ends. CDR3 in DNA: TGCAGTGCTACGGACAGTGACAGCAATCAGCCCCAGCATTTT. Its protein product is CSATDSDSNQPQHF.

This clonotype has only a few counts. The CDR3 reads CASSYEDAAYEQYF. CDR3 bases: TGTGCCAGCAGTTACGAGGACGCCGCCTACGAGCAGTACTTC. The V and J genes are TRBV6-6 and TRBJ2-7; D ambiguous. Between the trimmed V and J ends, which lost 2 bases and 2 bases, there was a span of 10 bases. CDR1 MNHNY and CDR2 SVGAGI come from the germline V gene (reference sequence). The CDR3 is made up of 14 amino acids.

This clonotype has just a few counts. This sequence joins TRBV2 and TRBJ2-5; 8 bases match TRBD2. The length of the CDR3 is 13 residues. J was trimmed by 5 bases and V by 6 bases; bases with no gene match: 5. Germline CDR1 reads SNHLY; CDR2 reads FYNNEI. CDR3 sequence: CASRASGSETQYF. In DNA form, the CDR3 reads TGTGCCAGCAGGGCCAGCGGGAGTGAGACCCAGTACTTC. Combining the CDR3 with reference TRBV2 and TRBJ2-5 gives the whole variable domain EPEVTQTPSHQVTQMGQEVILRCVPISNHLYFYWYRQILGQKVEFLVSFYNNEISEKSEIFDDQFSVERPDGSNFTLKIRSTKLEDSAMYFCASRASGSETQYFGPGTRLLVL.

A few counts support this clonotype. The rearrangement links TRBV7-2 to TRBJ1-2; tentative D call: TRBD1 (5 bases). Per germline, CDR1 SGHTA and CDR2 FQGNSA. With 1 base removed from V and 8 bases from J, the gap between germline ends came to 20 bases. The CDR3 runs to 16 residues. The CDR3 DNA reads as TGTGCCAGCAGCTTAGTAGGGGCGGTCATGTTAGAGGGCTACACCTTC. Translated, it gives CASSLVGAVMLEGYTF.

The rearrangement links TRBV12-3 or TRBV12-4 to TRBJ2-6; the D gene is possibly TRBD1 (6 bases). CDR3 length equals 15 residues. The V and J ends lost 6 bases and 3 bases respectively, with 12 bases between them. The CDR3 DNA reads as TGTGCCAGCAGCGAGCACAGGGTTGGGGCCAACGTCCTGACTTTC. Its translation is CASSEHRVGANVLTF.

The rearrangement joins TRBV4-1 to TRBJ1-2, with D possibly being TRBD1 (5 bases). CDR1 and CDR2 from the germline V gene are MGHRA and YSYEKL. V lost 1 base and J lost 2, with 14 bases in between. The CDR3 is 16 residues long. The CDR3 region is CASSQVQGRSNYGYTF. The CDR3 DNA follows: TGCGCCAGCAGCCAAGTCCAGGGAAGGTCAAACTATGGCTACACCTTC.

This chain joins TRBV6-1 and TRBJ2-5; a weak D match, TRBD2 (5 bases). CDR3 length equals 12 residues. Trimming cost V 9 bases and J 12 bases, with 20 bases left between them. Germline values: CDR1 MNHNS, CDR2 SASEGT. The CDR3 loop is CASSEYSGWEYF. CDR3 DNA sequence: TGTGCCAGTTCCGAATACAGCGGTTGGGAGTACTTC.

A few counts support this clonotype. This rearrangement joins TRBV7-9 to TRBJ2-7; TRBD1 matches at 9 bases. The CDR3 has 15 residues. Trimming took 5 bases from V and 4 from J; bases not matched to a gene: 9. Germline V gene lookup returns CDR1 SEHNR and CDR2 FQNEAQ (reference sequence). The CDR3: CASSKTTGGLYEQYF. In nucleotides, the CDR3 is TGTGCCAGCAGCAAGACGACAGGGGGATTATACGAGCAGTACTTC.

This clonotype was seen only a few times. J is TRBJ2-5 and V is TRBV6-6; 11 nucleotides line up with TRBD1. Trimming at V came to 8 bases and at J to 4 bases, leaving 9 bases not matched to a gene. The CDR3 is 15 amino acids. CDR1 and CDR2 from the germline V gene are MNHNY and SVGAGI (reference sequence). The CDR3 bases are TGTGCCAGCTCTAACTCCGGGACAGGGGGAGAGACCCAGTACTTC. It translates to CASSNSGTGGETQYF.

V gene TRBV30 combines with J gene TRBJ1-2; perhaps TRBD1 as D (5 bases). The CDR3 has 12 residues. The germline V gene encodes CDR1 GTSNPN and CDR2 SVGIG (reference sequence). Trimming cost V 3 bases and J 5 bases, with 10 bases left between them. The CDR3 protein is CAWSRGRYGYTF. The CDR3 region has the DNA TGTGCCTGGAGCCGGGGGAGATATGGCTACACCTTC.

V and J are TRBV29-1 and TRBJ1-2; 9 bases are shared with TRBD1. The CDR3 contains 13 residues. Germline lookup yields CDR1 SQVTM and CDR2 ANQGSEA. The CDR3 DNA reads TGCAGTGCCGACAGGGGGACCTCCTATGGCTACACCTTC. Its protein is CSADRGTSYGYTF.

This clonotype turned up a few times. The genes are TRBV20-1 and TRBJ2-7; 9 positions agree with TRBD1. TRBJ2-5 explains the end of the DNA better; the J call may be wrong. CDR1 and CDR2 (germline): DFQATT, SNEGSKA (reference sequence). The CDR3 contains 15 residues. CDR3 in amino acids: CSARDGQGMSVTQYF. As DNA, the CDR3 is TGCAGTGCTAGAGACGGACAGGGGATGTCGGTGACCCAGTACTTC.

V and J are TRBV20-1 and TRBJ2-1; 13 nucleotides line up with TRBD2. CDR1 and CDR2 from the germline V gene are DFQATT and SNEGSKA (reference sequence). The CDR3 contains 15 residues. With 3 bases clipped from V and 7 bases from J, the junction kept 6 bases outside the gene matches. This CDR3 reads CSARGRTSGRNEQFF. The CDR3 DNA is TGCAGTGCTAGGGGCCGGACTAGCGGGAGAAATGAGCAGTTCTTC.

This chain uses TRBV15 with TRBJ1-1, with TRBD1 as a possible D gene (5 bases). Trimming took 0 bases from V and 5 from J, leaving 10 bases between them. CDR3 length: 14 residues. The germline V gene encodes CDR1 LNHNV and CDR2 YYDKDF (reference sequence). CDR3 amino acids: CATSRDDSWTEAFF. The CDR3 bases are TGTGCCACCAGCAGAGATGACAGCTGGACTGAAGCTTTCTTT. The full variable domain, with the rest looked up from reference TRBV15 and TRBJ1-1, is DAMVIQNPRYQVTQFGKPVTLSCSQTLNHNVMYWYQQKSSQAPKLLFHYYDKDFNNEADTPDNFQSRRPNTSFCFLDIRSPGLGDTAMYLCATSRDDSWTEAFFGQGTRLTVV.

This chain's CDR3 is CSAFDRNSYEQYF. The CDR3 region has the DNA TGCAGTGCTTTTGACAGAAACTCCTACGAGCAGTACTTC. The chain uses TRBV20-1 and TRBJ2-7; tentative D call: TRBD1 (5 bases). Trimming removed 5 bases from V and 0 bases from J, with 11 bases in between. Germline assignment: CDR1 DFQATT and CDR2 SNEGSKA (reference sequence). The length of the CDR3 is 13 residues.

This clonotype was detected a few times. V is TRBV6-6 and J is TRBJ1-2; possibly TRBD1 for D (6 bases). CDR3 length: 16 residues. The germline V gene has CDR1 MNHNY and CDR2 SVGAGI (reference sequence). Trimming removed 7 bases from V and 0 bases from J, with 18 bases in between. Written as DNA, the CDR3 is TGTGCCAGCATCGGGACACGGACAGCGGCTAACTATGGCTACACCTTC. Translated, it gives CASIGTRTAANYGYTF.

The gene calls are TRBV10-1 and TRBJ2-7; a possible D gene is TRBD2 (6 bases). CDR1 and CDR2 (germline): WNHNN, SYGVQD (reference sequence). The germline V and J ends were trimmed by 6 bases and 2 bases, with 11 bases remaining between them. The CDR3 has 13 residues. The CDR3 bases are TGCGCCAGCAGCGCCGGGGGAACCTACGAGCAGTACTTC. It specifies CASSAGGTYEQYF.

This sequence joins TRBV9 and TRBJ1-2, with TRBD1 matching 7 bases. V gave up 3 bases and J gave up 7 bases; unmatched junction bases: 6. Per germline, CDR1 SGDLS and CDR2 YYNGEE. The CDR3 runs to 13 residues. The CDR3 loop reads CASSGQWTGGYTF. As DNA, the CDR3 is TGTGCCAGCAGCGGGCAGTGGACAGGTGGCTACACCTTC.

The rearrangement links TRBV15 to TRBJ1-2; D perhaps matches TRBD1 (6 bases). V was clipped by 5 bases and J by 5 bases, with 12 bases between them. CDR3 length: 13 amino acids. CDR1 and CDR2 (germline): LNHNV, YYDKDF (reference sequence). The CDR3 nucleotides read TGTGCCACCAGCTCTGGGGGGCCTTATGGCTACACCTTC. As protein: CATSSGGPYGYTF.

This chain links TRBV20-1 with TRBJ1-5; D is unclear. Per the germline V gene, CDR1 is DFQATT and CDR2 is SNEGSKA (reference sequence). This CDR3 contains 13 residues. Trimming removed 1 base from V and 5 bases from J, with 9 bases in between. In nucleotides, the CDR3 is TGCAGTGCTAGAGGAAACCCCGATCAGCCCCAGCATTTT. It specifies CSARGNPDQPQHF.

This chain links TRBV7-2 with TRBJ2-3; 7 bases agree with TRBD1. There are 15 residues in the CDR3. V trimming: 5 bases; J trimming: 2 bases; junction bases outside the gene matches: 7. Germline V gene lookup returns CDR1 SGHTA and CDR2 FQGNSA. The DNA for the CDR3 is TGTGCCAGCAGCGCAAGGACAGGCCTCACAGATACGCAGTATTTT. Encoded protein: CASSARTGLTDTQYF.

J is TRBJ2-3 and V is TRBV7-2; 15 positions match TRBD2. Germline V CDR1 and CDR2: SGHTA, FQGNSA. Trimming cost V 5 bases and J 14 bases; bases outside gene matches: 11. The length of the CDR3 is 15 residues. The CDR3 DNA sequence: TGTGCCAGCAGCCCCGGGACTAGCGGGAGGCCCCAAGGGTATTTT. Its protein product is CASSPGTSGRPQGYF.

The CDR3 reads CSAILRNTSAIFLEQFF. The CDR3 nucleotides are TGCAGTGCTATCTTACGTAATACTAGCGCTATTTTCCTTGAGCAGTTCTTC. The chain employs TRBV20-1 and TRBJ2-1; TRBD2 matches 7 bases. Germline assignment: CDR1 DFQATT and CDR2 SNEGSKA (reference sequence). This CDR3 is 17 amino acids long. The J segment lost 9 bases and the V segment lost 4 bases, leaving 21 bases of the junction unmatched.

The V call is TRBV10-3, the J call TRBJ2-7; 8 bases map to TRBD1. The ends lost 2 bases at V and 7 bases at J; junction bases unmatched: 4. CDR1 ENHRY and CDR2 SYGVKD come from the germline V gene. The CDR3 length is 13 residues. In nucleotides, the CDR3 is TGTGCCATCAGTGAGAACAGGGGGTGGGAGCAGTACTTC. Its translation: CAISENRGWEQYF.

The rearrangement uses TRBV28 and TRBJ2-4, with D hard to call. The last part of the DNA fits TRBJ2-7 better; the J call may be wrong. The CDR3 sequence is 12 residues long. The germline V gene has CDR1 MDHEN and CDR2 SYDVKM. CDR3 coding DNA: TGTGCCAGCAAGAACGGGCTCTACGAGCAGTACTTC. This gives the protein CASKNGLYEQYF.